This T cell receptor (beta chain) is drawn from a study of blood T cell repertoires in COVID-19. Whole-study context: Sources were T cells, B-cell-depleted T cells, or PBMCs; the material itself was cDNA or gDNA.

Generated by immunoSEQ multiplex PCR, the TCRdb table keeps only in-frame clones and is missing some. The sample lists about 200,000 clones; 83% were seen once. Germline V gene sequence: CDR1 LNHDA, CDR2 SQIVND (reference sequence). This CDR3 spans 16 amino acids. V lost 3 bases to trimming and J lost 5 bases; unmatched junction nucleotides: 10. This clone was recorded a few times. The sample consisted of peripheral blood. The genes are TRBV19 and TRBJ2-1, with 7 bases matching TRBD2. This sequence was found in a middle-aged woman with active or convalescent COVID-19. For the CDR3, the DNA is TGTGCCAGTAGTATTCGGGCACTAGCGAGCAACAATGAGCAGTTCTTC. It is translated as CASSIRALASNNEQFF.